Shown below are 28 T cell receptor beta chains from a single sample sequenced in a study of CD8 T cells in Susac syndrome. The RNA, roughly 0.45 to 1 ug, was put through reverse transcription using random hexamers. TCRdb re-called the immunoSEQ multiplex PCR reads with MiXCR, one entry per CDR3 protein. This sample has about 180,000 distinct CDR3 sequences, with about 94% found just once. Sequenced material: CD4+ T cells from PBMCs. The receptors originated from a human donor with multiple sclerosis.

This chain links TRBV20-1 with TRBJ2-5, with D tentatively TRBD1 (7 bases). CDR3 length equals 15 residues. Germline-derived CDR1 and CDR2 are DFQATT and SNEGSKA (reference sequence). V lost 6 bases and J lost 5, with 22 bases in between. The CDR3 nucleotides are TGCAGTGCCACTGTGACAGGGACTTCCTTGGAGACCCAGTACTTC. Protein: CSATVTGTSLETQYF.

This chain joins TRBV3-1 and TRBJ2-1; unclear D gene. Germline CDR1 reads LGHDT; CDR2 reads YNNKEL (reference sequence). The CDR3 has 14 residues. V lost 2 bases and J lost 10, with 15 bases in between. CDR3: CASSQNPDLGEQFF. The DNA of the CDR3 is TGTGCCAGCAGCCAAAACCCCGACCTGGGGGAGCAGTTCTTC.

The DNA for the CDR3 is TGTGCCAGTAGTATTCGACAGGGGGTAGCAGATACGCAGTATTTT. Amino acid sequence: CASSIRQGVADTQYF. The gene calls are TRBV19 and TRBJ2-3; 9 nucleotides agree with TRBD1. The junction had 5 bases not matched to a gene; V was cut back by 3 bases and J by 4 bases. The CDR3 runs 15 residues. Germline CDR1 reads LNHDA; CDR2 reads SQIVND (reference sequence).

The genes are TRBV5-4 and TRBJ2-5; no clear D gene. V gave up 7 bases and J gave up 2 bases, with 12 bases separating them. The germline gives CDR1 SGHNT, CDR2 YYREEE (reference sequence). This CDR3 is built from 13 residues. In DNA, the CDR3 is TGTGCCAGCTCCCTTGGGCCTCAAGAGACCCAGTACTTC. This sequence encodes CASSLGPQETQYF.

CDR3 DNA sequence: TGTGCCAGCAGTTCACGGGACAAGAGCTCCTACGAGCAGTACTTC. Its translation: CASSSRDKSSYEQYF. The chain uses TRBV7-2 and TRBJ2-7; a possible D gene is TRBD1 (6 bases). The V gene lost 6 bases and the J gene lost 0 bases, with 15 bases spanning the gap. The CDR3 spans 15 residues. Germline CDR1 is SGHTA and CDR2 is FQGNSA.

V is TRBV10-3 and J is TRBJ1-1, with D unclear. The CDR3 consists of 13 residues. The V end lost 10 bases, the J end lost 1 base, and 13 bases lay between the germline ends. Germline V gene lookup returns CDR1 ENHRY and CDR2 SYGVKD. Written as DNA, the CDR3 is TGTGCCAGCGAAGAAACTGGGAACACTGAAGCTTTCTTT. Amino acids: CASEETGNTEAFF.

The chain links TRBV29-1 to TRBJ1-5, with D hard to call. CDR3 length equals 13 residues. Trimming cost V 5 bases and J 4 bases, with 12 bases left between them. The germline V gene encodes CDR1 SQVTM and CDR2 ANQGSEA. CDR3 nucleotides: TGCAGCGTTCTGATAACCTTAAATCAGCCCCAGCATTTT. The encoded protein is CSVLITLNQPQHF.

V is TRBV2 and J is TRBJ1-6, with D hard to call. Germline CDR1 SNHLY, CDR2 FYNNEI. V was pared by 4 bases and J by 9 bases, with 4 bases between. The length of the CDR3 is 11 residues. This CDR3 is CASSVTSPLHF. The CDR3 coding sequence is TGTGCCAGCAGTGTGACTTCACCCCTCCACTTT.

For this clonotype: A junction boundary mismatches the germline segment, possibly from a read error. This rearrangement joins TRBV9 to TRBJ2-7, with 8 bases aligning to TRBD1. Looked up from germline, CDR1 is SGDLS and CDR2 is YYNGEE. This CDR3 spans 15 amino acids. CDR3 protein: CASSVNGQGSHEQYF. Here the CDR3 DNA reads TGTGCCAGCAGCGTAAACGGACAGGGCTCCCACGAGCAGTACTTC.

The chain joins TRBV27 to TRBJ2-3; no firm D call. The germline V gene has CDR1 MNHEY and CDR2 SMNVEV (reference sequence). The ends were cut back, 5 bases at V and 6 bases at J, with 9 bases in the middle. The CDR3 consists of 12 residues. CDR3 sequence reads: CASSPNKDTQYF. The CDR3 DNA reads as TGTGCCAGCAGTCCTAATAAGGATACGCAGTATTTT.

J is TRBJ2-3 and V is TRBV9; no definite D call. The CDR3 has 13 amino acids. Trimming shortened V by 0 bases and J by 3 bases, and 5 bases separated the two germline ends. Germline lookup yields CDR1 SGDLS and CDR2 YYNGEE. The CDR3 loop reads CASSVVSTDTQYF. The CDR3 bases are TGTGCCAGCAGCGTAGTTTCAACAGATACGCAGTATTTT.

The CDR3 DNA reads as TGCAGCGTCCACCGGGCGGGGGGGCCCTACAATGAGCAGTTCTTC. Amino acid sequence: CSVHRAGGPYNEQFF. This chain links TRBV29-1 with TRBJ2-1, with 9 bases matching TRBD2. J was trimmed by 2 bases and V by 6 bases; bases with no gene match: 8. The CDR3 is made up of 15 amino acids. Germline loops: CDR1 SQVTM, CDR2 ANQGSEA.

The CDR3: CASSPTGGKPYEQYF. In DNA, the CDR3 is TGTGCCAGCAGCCCCACGGGGGGCAAACCCTACGAGCAGTACTTC. The chain carries TRBV5-6 and TRBJ2-7, with D perhaps matching TRBD2 (7 bases). V was shortened by 4 bases and J by 2 bases, with 16 bases between the two germline ends. This CDR3 spans 15 amino acids. The germline V gene encodes CDR1 SGHDT and CDR2 YYEEEE.

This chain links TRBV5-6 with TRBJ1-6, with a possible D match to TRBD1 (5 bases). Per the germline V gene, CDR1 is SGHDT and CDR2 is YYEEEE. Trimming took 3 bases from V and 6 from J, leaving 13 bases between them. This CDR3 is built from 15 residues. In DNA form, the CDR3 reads TGTGCCAGCAGCTCTAGACAGACTCTTAATTCACCCCTCCACTTT. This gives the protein CASSSRQTLNSPLHF.

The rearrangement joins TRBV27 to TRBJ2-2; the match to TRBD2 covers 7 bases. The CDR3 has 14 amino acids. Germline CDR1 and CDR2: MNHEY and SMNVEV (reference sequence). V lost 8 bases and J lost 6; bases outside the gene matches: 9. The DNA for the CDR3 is TGTGCCAGCGGCCGGGACTACCATTCCGGGGAGCTGTTTTTT. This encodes CASGRDYHSGELFF.

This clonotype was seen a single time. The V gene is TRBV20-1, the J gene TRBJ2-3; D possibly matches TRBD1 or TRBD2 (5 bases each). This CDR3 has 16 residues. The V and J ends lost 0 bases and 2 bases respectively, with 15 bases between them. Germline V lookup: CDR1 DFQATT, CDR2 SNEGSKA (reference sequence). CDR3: CSARDPWGPNTDTQYF. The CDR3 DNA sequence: TGCAGTGCTAGAGATCCCTGGGGACCGAACACAGATACGCAGTATTTT.

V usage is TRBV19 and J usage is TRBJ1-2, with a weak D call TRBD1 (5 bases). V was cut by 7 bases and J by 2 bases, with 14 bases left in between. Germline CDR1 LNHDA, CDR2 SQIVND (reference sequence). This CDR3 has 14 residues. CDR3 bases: TGTGCCAGTACCGATCTGGGGGTGAACTATGGCTACACCTTC. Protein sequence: CASTDLGVNYGYTF.

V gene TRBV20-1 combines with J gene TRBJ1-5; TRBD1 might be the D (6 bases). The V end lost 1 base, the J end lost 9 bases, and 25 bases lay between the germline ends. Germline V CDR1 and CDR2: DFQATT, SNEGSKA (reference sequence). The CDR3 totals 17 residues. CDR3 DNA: TGCAGTGCTAGAGGTATGGACAGCCCTCCCTCGGGTTGGCCCCAGCATTTT. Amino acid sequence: CSARGMDSPPSGWPQHF.

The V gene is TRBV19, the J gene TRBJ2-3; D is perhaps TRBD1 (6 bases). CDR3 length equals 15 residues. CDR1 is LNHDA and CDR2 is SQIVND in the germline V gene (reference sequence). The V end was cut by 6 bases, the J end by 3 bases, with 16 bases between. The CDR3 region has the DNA TGTGCCAGTAGCCTGACAGGTGATCCTACAGATACGCAGTATTTT. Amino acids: CASSLTGDPTDTQYF.

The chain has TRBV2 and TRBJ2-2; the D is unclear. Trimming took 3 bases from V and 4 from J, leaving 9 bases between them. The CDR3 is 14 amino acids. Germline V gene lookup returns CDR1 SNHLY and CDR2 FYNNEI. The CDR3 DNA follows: TGTGCCAGCAGTGATAAGCCCGCCACCGGGGAGCTGTTTTTT. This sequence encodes CASSDKPATGELFF.

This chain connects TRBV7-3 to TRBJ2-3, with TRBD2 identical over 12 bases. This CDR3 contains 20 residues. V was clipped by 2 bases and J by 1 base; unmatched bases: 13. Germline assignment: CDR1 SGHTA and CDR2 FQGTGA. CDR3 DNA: TGTGCCAGCAGCTTACAAATTGGTTCTAGCGGGGGGGCCGGCACAGATACGCAGTATTTT. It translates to CASSLQIGSSGGAGTDTQYF.

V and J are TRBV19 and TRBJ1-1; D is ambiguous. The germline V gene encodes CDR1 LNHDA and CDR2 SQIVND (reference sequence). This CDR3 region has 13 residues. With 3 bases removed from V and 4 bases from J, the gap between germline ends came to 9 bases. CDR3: CASSIVGSTEAFF. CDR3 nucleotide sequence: TGTGCCAGTAGTATTGTGGGGAGCACTGAAGCTTTCTTT.

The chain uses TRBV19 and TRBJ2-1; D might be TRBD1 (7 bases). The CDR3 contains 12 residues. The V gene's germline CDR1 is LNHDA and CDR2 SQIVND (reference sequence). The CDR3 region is CASSRGDGEQFF. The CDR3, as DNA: TGTGCTTCAAGCAGGGGGGACGGGGAGCAGTTCTTC.

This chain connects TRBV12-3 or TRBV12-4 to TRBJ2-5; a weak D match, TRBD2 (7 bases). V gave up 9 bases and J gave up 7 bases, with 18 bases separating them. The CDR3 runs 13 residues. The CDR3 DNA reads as TGTGCCAGTGGGCGGGGGCCGGGGAGGACCCAGTACTTC. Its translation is CASGRGPGRTQYF.

As DNA, the CDR3 is TGCAGTGCTAGAGGGTTCGGCGGGGGCACTGAAGCTTTCTTT. Encoded protein: CSARGFGGGTEAFF. This chain joins TRBV20-1 and TRBJ1-1; possible D gene TRBD1, 5 bases. Trimming pared 1 base from V and 4 bases from J, leaving 13 bases between. Germline V gives CDR1 DFQATT, CDR2 SNEGSKA (reference sequence). This CDR3 is 14 amino acids long.

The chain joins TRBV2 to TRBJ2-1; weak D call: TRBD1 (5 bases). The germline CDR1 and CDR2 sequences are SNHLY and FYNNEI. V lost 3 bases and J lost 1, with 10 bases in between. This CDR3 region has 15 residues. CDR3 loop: CASSEQGISYNEQFF. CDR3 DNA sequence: TGTGCCAGCAGTGAGCAGGGTATATCCTACAATGAGCAGTTCTTC.

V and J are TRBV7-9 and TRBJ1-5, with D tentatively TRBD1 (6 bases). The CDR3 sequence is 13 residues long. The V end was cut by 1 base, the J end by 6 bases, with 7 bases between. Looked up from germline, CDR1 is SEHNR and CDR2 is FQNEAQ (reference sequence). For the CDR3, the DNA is TGTGCCAGCAGCTTAGGGGGGGCTCAGCCCCAGCATTTT. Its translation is CASSLGGAQPQHF.

CDR3 DNA sequence: TGTGCCAGCAGCCAAGAGCCCAGACCCTTAGCTAACTATGGCTACACCTTC. Translated: CASSQEPRPLANYGYTF. The gene calls are TRBV3-1 and TRBJ1-2; D gene unclear. The length of the CDR3 is 17 residues. V was cut by 0 bases and J by 0 bases, with 14 bases left in between. Germline assignment: CDR1 LGHDT and CDR2 YNNKEL (reference sequence). Full variable domain (rest looked up from reference TRBV3-1 and TRBJ1-2): DTAVSQTPKYLVTQMGNDKSIKCEQNLGHDTMYWYKQDSKKFLKIMFSYNNKELIINETVPNRFSPKSPDKAHLNLHINSLELGDSAVYFCASSQEPRPLANYGYTFGSGTRLTVV.